These 30 T cell receptor beta chains were sequenced from one sample in a study of beta chain features in type 1 diabetes. Expressed TCRB transcripts were sequenced, since all the RNA that had been isolated was reverse transcribed. This table comes from immunoSEQ multiplex PCR, and its TCRdb copy is limited to in-frame clones, with some not included. The sample carries under 800,000 clones, about 16% recorded once. Source material: naive CD4+ T cells from blood. The receptors stem from a man younger than 35 in good health.

The chain has TRBV7-2 and TRBJ2-3, with TRBD1 matching over 12 bases. Germline assignment: CDR1 SGHTA and CDR2 FQGNSA. The V segment lost 2 bases and the J segment 2 bases; nucleotides outside the gene matches: 11. The CDR3 sequence is 19 residues long. The DNA for the CDR3 is TGTGCCAGCAGCTTAAGGGTGCGCCCGGGACAGGGGGCCACAGATACGCAGTATTTT. Translation: CASSLRVRPGQGATDTQYF.

This chain links TRBV7-3 with TRBJ2-5, with D unresolved. Germline V CDR1 and CDR2: SGHTA, FQGTGA. V was pared by 3 bases and J by 10 bases, with 12 bases between. The CDR3 consists of 12 residues. In DNA form, the CDR3 reads TGTGCCAGCAGCTTTGACGGCGTGCGCCAGTACTTC. Protein: CASSFDGVRQYF.

The V gene is TRBV11-2, the J gene TRBJ2-2; 7 nucleotides align to TRBD2. Losses at the gene ends were 4 bases for V and 6 bases for J; bases not matched to a gene: 8. CDR3 length equals 15 residues. Germline CDR1 is SGHAT and CDR2 is FQNNGV. The CDR3 bases are TGTGCCAGCAGCTCACGCGGGGGAGCGGCCGGGGAGCTGTTTTTT. Protein product: CASSSRGGAAGELFF.

This sequence joins TRBV21-1 and TRBJ2-7. TRBV21-1 is a pseudogene. CDR3 length: 16 residues. The CDR3 is CASSPTLPGLSYEQYF. The CDR3 DNA follows: TGTGCCAGCAGCCCCACTCTGCCGGGCCTCTCCTACGAGCAGTACTTC.

The gene calls are TRBV7-9 and TRBJ1-1; D not certain. Trimming stripped 1 base from V and 0 bases from J, with 15 bases between. The CDR3 is 17 amino acids. Germline lookup yields CDR1 SEHNR and CDR2 FQNEAQ (reference sequence). This CDR3 reads CASSLGALGILNTEAFF. In nucleotides, the CDR3 is TGTGCCAGCAGCTTAGGGGCGCTAGGAATTTTGAACACTGAAGCTTTCTTT.

This clone showed up just a few times. The chain links TRBV5-1 to TRBJ2-1, with D maybe TRBD1 (5 bases). This CDR3 comprises 17 residues. V was shortened by 0 bases and J by 3 bases, with 16 bases between the two germline ends. Germline V CDR1 and CDR2: SGHRS, YFSETQ. The CDR3 coding sequence is TGCGCCAGCAGCTTGGCCGACAGACAAGTCGGCTACAATGAGCAGTTCTTC. Encoded protein: CASSLADRQVGYNEQFF.

This rearrangement joins TRBV9 to TRBJ2-3; D remains unclear. V was clipped by 0 bases and J by 5 bases, with 7 bases between them. The CDR3 extends over 13 amino acids. Germline loops: CDR1 SGDLS, CDR2 YYNGEE. The chain's CDR3 is CASSVGRLDTQYF. DNA of the CDR3: TGTGCCAGCAGCGTAGGGCGTTTAGATACGCAGTATTTT.

J is TRBJ2-7 and V is TRBV28; D gene unclear. The germline V gene has CDR1 MDHEN and CDR2 SYDVKM. CDR3 length equals 13 residues. With 5 bases removed from V and 2 bases from J, the gap between germline ends came to 10 bases. The CDR3 here is CASSATPTYEQYF. As DNA, the CDR3 is TGTGCCAGCAGTGCGACCCCCACCTACGAGCAGTACTTC.

V and J are TRBV29-1 and TRBJ2-5; D may be TRBD1 (6 bases). The CDR3 spans 15 residues. Trimming removed 4 bases from V and 1 base from J, with 16 bases in between. The germline CDR1 and CDR2 sequences are SQVTM and ANQGSEA. The CDR3 DNA is TGCAGCGTTGTCCCCGAGCAGGGGTTCCAAGAGACCCAGTACTTC. Translated, it gives CSVVPEQGFQETQYF.

This clone showed up just a few times. Other DNA sequences within the sample encode an identical CDR3. The chain recombines TRBV18 with TRBJ2-7, with 12 positions matching TRBD2. The CDR3 runs 14 residues. Germline assignment: CDR1 KGHSH and CDR2 LQKENI. The V segment lost 3 bases and the J segment 6 bases; nucleotides outside the gene matches: 3. DNA for the CDR3: TGTGCCAGCTCACCCCCGGGACTAGCGGGCGAGCAGTACTTC. Protein product: CASSPPGLAGEQYF.

This clone was counted between two and nine times. The chain employs TRBV25-1 and TRBJ2-1; 12 bases are a match to TRBD2. Trimming removed 2 bases from V and 6 bases from J; junction bases left unmatched: 8. CDR1 MGHDK and CDR2 SYGVNS come from the germline V gene. The CDR3 consists of 17 residues. The CDR3 spells CASSERLAGARANEQFF. CDR3 coding DNA: TGTGCCAGCAGTGAAAGACTAGCGGGAGCCCGGGCCAATGAGCAGTTCTTC.

The V call is TRBV4-3, the J call TRBJ2-2, with 10 positions matching TRBD1. Trimming took 5 bases from V and 7 from J; bases not matched to a gene: 7. Germline V gene lookup returns CDR1 LGHNA and CDR2 YSLEER. The CDR3 spans 15 residues. CDR3 sequence reads: CASSSPGQGNGELFF. CDR3 nucleotide sequence: TGCGCCAGCAGCTCTCCGGGACAGGGGAACGGGGAGCTGTTTTTT.

The DNA for the CDR3 is TGTGCCAGCTCAAGGGCATTCGGGAGCAATCAGCCCCAGCATTTT. Protein sequence: CASSRAFGSNQPQHF. V usage is TRBV18 and J usage is TRBJ1-5; D is unresolved. Trimming shortened V by 5 bases and J by 1 base, and 12 bases separated the two germline ends. The CDR3 runs to 15 residues. CDR1 is KGHSH, CDR2 LQKENI, per germline.

V is TRBV29-1 and J is TRBJ1-1, with 11 bases fitting TRBD1. Trimming cost V 6 bases and J 5 bases; bases outside gene matches: 8. The CDR3 is 14 amino acids. The germline gives CDR1 SQVTM, CDR2 ANQGSEA. CDR3 sequence (DNA): TGCAGCGTCGAAAGGGACAGGGGGTATACTGAAGCTTTCTTT. Translated: CSVERDRGYTEAFF.

The chain employs TRBV20-1 and TRBJ2-5; D is undetermined. Germline V CDR1 and CDR2: DFQATT, SNEGSKA (reference sequence). The CDR3 runs to 10 residues. Trimming took off 1 base at V and 6 bases at J, with 3 bases between the two ends. DNA of the CDR3: TGCAGTGCTAGAGTCCAGACCCAGTACTTC. Protein: CSARVQTQYF.

The V gene is TRBV4-3, the J gene TRBJ2-3; D gene uncertain. The CDR3 extends over 13 amino acids. Trimming cost V 0 bases and J 3 bases, with 4 bases left between them. Germline CDR1 is LGHNA and CDR2 is YSLEER. The CDR3 region has the DNA TGCGCCAGCAGCCAAGAGGGAACAGATACGCAGTATTTT. Translated, it gives CASSQEGTDTQYF.

This clone showed up just a few times. The gene calls are TRBV7-3 and TRBJ1-1; 7 bases fit TRBD1. The CDR3 runs 13 residues. CDR1 is SGHTA and CDR2 is FQGTGA in the germline V gene. The V segment lost 5 bases and the J segment 1 base; nucleotides outside the gene matches: 1. DNA of the CDR3: TGTGCCAGCAGCCGACAGGGGAACACTGAAGCTTTCTTT. Residues: CASSRQGNTEAFF.

This clone was counted a few times. The chain's CDR3 is CASTFGQGRGEQYF. CDR3 sequence (DNA): TGTGCCAGCACCTTCGGACAGGGGCGTGGGGAGCAGTACTTC. This sequence joins TRBV2 and TRBJ2-7, with TRBD1 identical over 9 bases. V shed 7 bases and J 7 bases; nucleotides not matched to a gene: 11. This CDR3 has 14 residues. Germline V gene lookup returns CDR1 SNHLY and CDR2 FYNNEI.

V gene TRBV30 combines with J gene TRBJ1-5, with a weak D call TRBD1 (5 bases). The CDR3 runs 15 residues. The germline gives CDR1 GTSNPN, CDR2 SVGIG (reference sequence). The V end lost 2 bases, the J end lost 1 base, and 12 bases lay between the germline ends. Here the CDR3 DNA reads TGTGCCTGGAGTCCAGGGATTCTAAGCAATCAGCCCCAGCATTTT. Encoded protein: CAWSPGILSNQPQHF.

The chain is built from TRBV4-1 and TRBJ1-2; unclear D gene. CDR1 MGHRA and CDR2 YSYEKL come from the germline V gene. Deletions cut 2 bases from V and 7 bases from J, with 5 bases between. The length of the CDR3 is 11 residues. CDR3 bases: TGCGCCAGCAGCCAATACAGTGGCTACACCTTC. This codes for CASSQYSGYTF.

The CDR3: CASSLSRGSSYNEQFF. Written as DNA, the CDR3 is TGTGCCAGCAGCTTAAGTCGGGGGAGCTCCTACAATGAGCAGTTCTTC. J is TRBJ2-1 and V is TRBV7-3, with a weak D call TRBD2 (6 bases). Germline V lookup: CDR1 SGHTA, CDR2 FQGTGA. The ends were cut back, 1 base at V and 0 bases at J, with 10 bases in the middle. The CDR3 is 16 amino acids.

This clone turned up a few times. The sample has other DNA sequences that encode this CDR3 too. The chain combines TRBV7-2 with TRBJ2-5; D not certain. Germline V gene data show CDR1 as SGHTA and CDR2 as FQGNSA. V was trimmed by 3 bases and J by 5 bases, leaving 10 bases between them. The CDR3 contains 13 residues. The CDR3 region has the DNA TGTGCCAGCAGCTTTCCGGCAAGGGAGACCCAGTACTTC. This translates into CASSFPARETQYF.

This clone was seen only a few times. This chain joins TRBV7-2 and TRBJ1-5, with 7 bases aligning to TRBD1. Germline lookup yields CDR1 SGHTA and CDR2 FQGNSA. The CDR3 totals 17 residues. V was clipped by 0 bases and J by 2 bases; unmatched bases: 7. The CDR3 protein is CASSLARLGGGNQPQHF. CDR3 coding DNA: TGTGCCAGCAGCTTAGCACGTTTAGGGGGCGGCAATCAGCCCCAGCATTTT.

J is TRBJ2-2 and V is TRBV6-6, with D unclear. This CDR3 region has 15 residues. The germline gives CDR1 MNHNY, CDR2 SVGAGI (reference sequence). V gave up 8 bases and J gave up 1 base, with 14 bases separating them. The CDR3 region has the DNA TGTGCCAGCCAACATAAGACCCTGAACACCGGGGAGCTGTTTTTT. The encoded protein is CASQHKTLNTGELFF.

The gene calls are TRBV9 and TRBJ1-3; D is undetermined. CDR3 size: 13 residues. With 3 bases removed from V and 2 bases from J, the gap between germline ends came to 6 bases. The germline CDR1 and CDR2 sequences are SGDLS and YYNGEE. The CDR3 nucleotides are TGTGCCAGCAGCGAAACTCCTGGAAACACCATATATTTT. It encodes CASSETPGNTIYF. Using reference TRBV9 and TRBJ1-3 for the parts outside the CDR3, the full variable domain is DSGVTQTPKHLITATGQRVTLRCSPRSGDLSVYWYQQSLDQGLQFLIQYYNGEERAKGNILERFSAQQFPDLHSELNLSSLELGDSALYFCASSETPGNTIYFGEGSWLTVV.

The chain uses TRBV27 and TRBJ2-5, with D maybe TRBD2 (5 bases). This CDR3 spans 14 amino acids. V lost 5 bases to trimming and J lost 7 bases, with 17 bases between them. Germline assignment: CDR1 MNHEY and CDR2 SMNVEV (reference sequence). The DNA of the CDR3 is TGTGCCAGCAGTGGAGCGGCCCTACTGGGGACCCAGTACTTC. This codes for CASSGAALLGTQYF.

The chain joins TRBV27 to TRBJ1-4, with unresolved D. CDR1 is MNHEY, CDR2 SMNVEV, per germline (reference sequence). The CDR3 contains 12 residues. Between the trimmed V and J ends, which lost 10 bases and 6 bases, there was a span of 12 bases. The CDR3 here is CATNARDEKLFF. CDR3 coding DNA: TGTGCCACAAATGCAAGGGATGAAAAACTGTTTTTT.

As to this clone: Other DNA sequences in the sample encode the same CDR3. CDR3 sequence: CASSLGLNTEAFF. As DNA, the CDR3 is TGTGCCAGCAGCTTAGGACTCAACACTGAAGCTTTCTTT. The chain employs TRBV11-1 and TRBJ1-1; D uncertain. V lost 1 base and J 2 bases, leaving 5 bases between the germline ends. Per germline, CDR1 SGHAT and CDR2 FQDESV (reference sequence). CDR3 length: 13 amino acids.

The sample holds a few counts of this clone. The same CDR3 can be traced to other DNA sequences in this sample. The gene calls are TRBV19 and TRBJ1-5; D perhaps matches TRBD1 (5 bases). Germline CDR1 LNHDA, CDR2 SQIVND (reference sequence). V lost 1 base, J lost 4 bases, and 5 bases lay in between. This CDR3 region has 13 residues. CDR3 nucleotides: TGTGCCAGTAGTATAGGGGGGAATCAGCCCCAGCATTTT. It is translated as CASSIGGNQPQHF.

As DNA, the CDR3 is TGCGCCAGCAGCCATGGAGACAGGGGGCAAGACTATGGCTACACCTTC. Its translation is CASSHGDRGQDYGYTF. The V call is TRBV4-1, the J call TRBJ1-2, with 10 bases aligning to TRBD1. The CDR3 is 16 residues long. The germline CDR1 and CDR2 sequences are MGHRA and YSYEKL. Trimming at V came to 3 bases and at J to 3 bases, leaving 7 bases not matched to a gene.